This T cell receptor (beta chain) was captured by sequencing in a study of T cell repertoires in cytomegalovirus infection. At the level of the study: HLA-B-restricted CMV epitopes that are well studied were used alongside recently identified HLA-C-restricted ones. Public signatures in TCR beta pointed to CMV infection and matching HLA type.

The CDR3 loop spans 14 amino acids. Germline CDR1 is KGHDR and CDR2 is SFDVKD. Deletions cut 8 bases from V and 6 bases from J, with 16 bases between. TCRdb used MiXCR to reprocess the reads, holding one entry per CDR3 protein. The data show roughly 920,000 distinct CDR3 sequences, around 31% seen once. In this sample, this clonotype turned up a few times. The antigen is not known. The study's findings and limits: The ex vivo response was dominated by HLA-C-restricted CMV-specific TCR beta clonotypes.

The sample here was cultured CD8+ T cells from PBMCs, taken from culture after CMV antigen stimulation. The source is a human donor in good health (CMV status not recorded). Some clones in this sample may be carry-over from other donors' samples. The genes are TRBV24-1 and TRBJ1-5, with D possibly matching TRBD1 (6 bases). The CDR3 DNA is TGTGCCACCATCAAATGGACAGAAGCTCAGCCCCAGCATTTT. This codes for CATIKWTEAQPQHF.